The 16 T cell receptor beta chains given below trace back to one sample, sequenced in a study of T cells in Graves' hyperthyroidism and ophthalmopathy. Researchers amplified the TCR beta CDR3 regions from RNA transcripts. The HTBI primer set was used in a first-round RT-PCR of the TCR CDR3. MiXCR, applied by TCRdb to the multiplex PCR reads, yields one record per CDR3 protein. The data contain 550,000 to 800,000 distinct CDR3 sequences, about 15% of them singletons. Sequencing used blood. Receptor source: a man between 18 and 35 years old with Graves' hyperthyroidism.

This clonotype was recorded a few times. The chain is built from TRBV6-1 and TRBJ2-1, with 10 nucleotides matching TRBD2. Trimming removed 0 bases from V and 4 bases from J; junction bases left unmatched: 9. The CDR3 runs to 18 residues. Germline loops: CDR1 MNHNS, CDR2 SASEGT. The CDR3 region is CASSEAKFGLAVYNEQFF. Written as DNA, the CDR3 is TGTGCCAGCAGTGAAGCGAAGTTCGGACTAGCGGTATACAATGAGCAGTTCTTC.

The sample holds a few counts of this clonotype. A read error is possible here, since a much larger clone lies one base away. Without the conserved terminal phenylalanine or tryptophan, this CDR3 likely stems from a read error. This chain links TRBV28 with TRBJ2-7; maybe TRBD1 (6 bases). There are 15 residues in the CDR3. The germline V and J ends were trimmed by 6 bases and 0 bases, with 15 bases remaining between them. The germline CDR1 and CDR2 sequences are MDHEN and SYDVKM. The chain's CDR3 is CASSDDRSVSYEQYS. The DNA of the CDR3 is TGTGCCAGCAGCGACGACAGGAGCGTCTCCTACGAGCAGTACTCC.

This clonotype appeared a few times. The chain is built from TRBV28 and TRBJ2-7; D remains ambiguous. The CDR3 loop spans 11 amino acids. The germline V gene encodes CDR1 MDHEN and CDR2 SYDVKM. V was shortened by 7 bases and J by 6 bases, with 10 bases between the two germline ends. The CDR3 DNA reads TGTGCCAGCACCACCCCCGTCGAGCAGTACTTC. Encoded protein: CASTTPVEQYF.

In this sample, this clonotype turned up many times. The rearrangement links TRBV11-2 to TRBJ2-3; D gene uncertain. Germline V gene data show CDR1 as SGHAT and CDR2 as FQNNGV. The CDR3 runs 16 residues. V lost 0 bases to trimming and J lost 0 bases, with 10 bases between them. Here the CDR3 reads CASSLDGALSTDTQYF. In DNA form, the CDR3 reads TGTGCCAGCAGCTTAGACGGAGCATTGAGCACAGATACGCAGTATTTT.

The sample holds many counts of this clonotype. The V and J genes are TRBV3-1 and TRBJ1-1; no definite D call. From germline, CDR1 is LGHDT and CDR2 YNNKEL (reference sequence). The CDR3 is 13 residues long. V gave up 3 bases and J gave up 4 bases, with 9 bases separating them. This CDR3 is CASSQVQGTEAFF. In nucleotides, the CDR3 is TGTGCCAGCAGCCAGGTTCAAGGCACTGAAGCTTTCTTT.

This sequence joins TRBV2 and TRBJ1-2; D is possibly TRBD1 (5 bases). The germline V gene has CDR1 SNHLY and CDR2 FYNNEI. V lost 4 bases, J lost 8 bases, and 14 bases lay in between. This CDR3 contains 13 residues. In DNA, the CDR3 is TGTGCCAGCAGTGTAGAGAGGGGAGGCGGCTACACCTTC. Amino acids: CASSVERGGGYTF.

The chain combines TRBV28 with TRBJ2-2; tentatively, D is TRBD2 (5 bases). V was shortened by 7 bases and J by 3 bases, with 21 bases between the two germline ends. Per the germline V gene, CDR1 is MDHEN and CDR2 is SYDVKM. CDR3 length: 17 amino acids. The CDR3 loop is CASTSEVGLRDTGELFF. Written as DNA, the CDR3 is TGTGCCAGCACCTCGGAGGTGGGGTTACGGGACACCGGGGAGCTGTTTTTT.

This clonotype showed up just a few times. The CDR3 loop is CASHSLTLSYVNTGELFF. The DNA of the CDR3 is TGTGCCAGCCATTCCCTTACGCTCAGTTACGTGAACACCGGGGAGCTGTTTTTT. The J gene is TRBJ2-2, the V gene TRBV6-1; unclear D gene. V was trimmed by 8 bases and J by 1 base, leaving 23 bases between them. This CDR3 comprises 18 residues. The germline CDR1 and CDR2 sequences are MNHNS and SASEGT.

The chain has TRBV28 and TRBJ1-2, with a weak D call TRBD1 (6 bases). The CDR3 length is 15 residues. In germline, CDR1 is MDHEN, CDR2 SYDVKM. V lost 5 bases and J 6 bases, leaving 19 bases between the germline ends. CDR3 region: CASSENREGMDGYTF. The CDR3 nucleotides read TGTGCCAGCAGTGAGAACAGGGAAGGAATGGATGGCTACACCTTC.

This clonotype was picked up many times. The chain joins TRBV12-3 or TRBV12-4 to TRBJ2-1, with D uncertain. The V gene lost 1 base and the J gene lost 13 bases, with 20 bases spanning the gap. The CDR3 runs 15 residues. CDR3 sequence: CASSLVGLGVGDQFF. CDR3 bases: TGTGCCAGCAGTTTAGTTGGGTTGGGTGTCGGAGATCAGTTCTTC.

The V and J genes are TRBV28 and TRBJ2-6; D could derive from TRBD1 or TRBD2 (5 bases each). CDR1 and CDR2 from the germline V gene are MDHEN and SYDVKM. The CDR3 is made up of 11 amino acids. The CDR3 coding sequence is TGTGGGGGGTCTGGGGCCAACGTCCTGACTTTC. Its protein is CGGSGANVLTF.

A note on this clonotype: A much more abundant neighbour one base away suggests this may be a read error. The V gene is TRBV11-2, the J gene TRBJ2-7, with 10 bases fitting TRBD2. CDR1 is SGHAT and CDR2 is FQNNGV in the germline V gene. The CDR3 is made up of 17 amino acids. The chain's CDR3 is CASSLASGLAASYGQYF. The CDR3 region has the DNA TGTGCCAGCAGCTTAGCCTCCGGACTAGCGGCCTCCTACGGGCAGTACTTC.

The chain has TRBV9 and TRBJ2-2, with D possibly matching TRBD2 (6 bases). CDR3 length: 16 amino acids. The germline V and J ends were trimmed by 0 bases and 5 bases, with 14 bases remaining between them. Looked up from germline, CDR1 is SGDLS and CDR2 is YYNGEE. CDR3 protein: CASSVEPRGETGELFF. In DNA form, the CDR3 reads TGTGCCAGCAGCGTAGAGCCGCGGGGAGAAACCGGGGAGCTGTTTTTT.

This clonotype was observed many times. The V call is TRBV2, the J call TRBJ1-6; D ambiguous. Trimming pared 2 bases from V and 5 bases from J, leaving 13 bases between. CDR1 is SNHLY and CDR2 is FYNNEI in the germline V gene. There are 16 residues in the CDR3. The CDR3 DNA reads as TGTGCCAGCAGTGAATCTGGCATTCGGAATAATTCACCCCTCCACTTT. Its translation: CASSESGIRNNSPLHF. Filled out from reference TRBV2 and TRBJ1-6, the complete variable domain reads EPEVTQTPSHQVTQMGQEVILRCVPISNHLYFYWYRQILGQKVEFLVSFYNNEISEKSEIFDDQFSVERPDGSNFTLKIRSTKLEDSAMYFCASSESGIRNNSPLHFGNGTRLTVT.

In this sample, this clonotype turned up many times. The chain combines TRBV2 with TRBJ1-6, with 7 bases identical to TRBD1. Per the germline V gene, CDR1 is SNHLY and CDR2 is FYNNEI. The CDR3 sequence is 15 residues long. V shed 5 bases, J shed 7 bases, and the junction held 8 bases outside the gene matches. As DNA, the CDR3 is TGTGCCAGCAGTCAGGAGGGGGCAGGGAATTCACCCCTCCACTTT. This encodes CASSQEGAGNSPLHF. The full variable domain, rest sourced from reference TRBV2 and TRBJ1-6, is EPEVTQTPSHQVTQMGQEVILRCVPISNHLYFYWYRQILGQKVEFLVSFYNNEISEKSEIFDDQFSVERPDGSNFTLKIRSTKLEDSAMYFCASSQEGAGNSPLHFGNGTRLTVT.

V and J are TRBV6-1 and TRBJ2-7; no definite D call. Trimming pared 11 bases from V and 7 bases from J, leaving 21 bases between. The germline CDR1 and CDR2 sequences are MNHNS and SASEGT. CDR3 size: 13 residues. Written as DNA, the CDR3 is TGTGCCGTTGCGAGAATGACGGCGTGGGAGCAGTACTTC. It is translated as CAVARMTAWEQYF.